This TCR beta chain was obtained from a study of T cell responses to AZD1222 COVID-19 vaccine. This CDR3 is built from 17 residues. V shed 6 bases and J 1 base; nucleotides not matched to a gene: 9. Germline loops: CDR1 MNHEY, CDR2 SMNVEV (reference sequence). As regards this clone: The antigen is not known.

Sequenced by immunoSEQ multiplex PCR; TCRdb stores in-frame clones only, minus some. The repertoire includes 100,000 to 120,000 clones, roughly nine tenths of them detected once, and 44% sits in the top ten. Findings of the study overall: Without day 14 samples, only post-peak T cell repertoires were studied. A mostly white British donor set with more females was recruited, and clonal diversity was possibly underestimated. Reportedly, close to half of spike-specific TCRs are directed against unmutated variant regions.

This chain links TRBV27 with TRBJ2-7; 13 nucleotides line up with TRBD2. This clonotype originated in an adult who received the AZD1222 COVID-19 vaccine. Sequencing used peripheral blood, obtained 28 days after the second AZD1222 dose. As DNA, the CDR3 is TGTGCCAGCAGCTCGGAACTAGCGGGAGGGCGGTCCTACGAGCAGTACTTC. Its translation: CASSSELAGGRSYEQYF.